The source of this T cell receptor (beta chain) is a study of Tregs in tolerant kidney transplant recipients. With 3 bases clipped from V and 2 bases from J, the junction kept 4 bases outside the gene matches. The CDR3 contains 16 residues. Germline V gene data show CDR1 as LNHDA and CDR2 as SQIVND (reference sequence). In regard to this clone: The CDR3 end is not reached by the read, which stops 3 residues before it; the germline J gene fills it in.

This table comes from immunoSEQ multiplex PCR, and its TCRdb copy is limited to in-frame clones, with some not included. The sample has about 48,000 clones. Sample: CD4+ T cells from blood, taken before the transplant. The clonotype comes from a human donor who received a combined kidney and bone marrow transplant. The chain uses TRBV19 and TRBJ2-1, with 10 nucleotides matching TRBD1. The CDR3 loop reads CASSIGQGEPYNEQFF. The DNA read from the CDR3 is TGTGCCAGTAGTATCGGACAGGGGGAACCCTACAATGAG.